Each of the 7 T cell receptor beta chains below was sequenced from the same sample in a study of radiotherapy plus CTLA-4 blockade in lung cancer. Clones were sequenced by immunoSEQ multiplex PCR, and TCRdb holds only the in-frame ones, with some missing. There are roughly 97,000 clones in the sample; approximately 74% occur only once, and approximately 2.8% lies in the top ten. The sample consisted of peripheral blood, taken from a patient treated with radiotherapy plus ipilimumab. The receptors shown here come from a human donor with non-small cell lung cancer who had a partial response to radiotherapy plus ipilimumab. Some clones in this sample may be carry-over from other donors' samples.

This rearrangement joins TRBV5-1 to TRBJ2-2; 9 bases line up with TRBD1. The V gene's germline CDR1 is SGHRS and CDR2 YFSETQ. V lost 4 bases, J lost 7 bases, and 8 bases stayed unmatched. This CDR3 spans 15 amino acids. CDR3 nucleotide sequence: TGCGCCAGCAGCCTAGACAGGGGGAGGTTCGGGGAGCTGTTTTTT. This translates into CASSLDRGRFGELFF.

This clone occurred a few times. The J gene is TRBJ2-1, the V gene TRBV11-3, with 14 positions matching TRBD2. Germline CDR1 is SGHNT and CDR2 is YENEEA. V shed 5 bases, J shed 5 bases, and the junction held 5 bases outside the gene matches. The CDR3 consists of 16 residues. The CDR3 nucleotides read TGTGCCAGCAGCCCGGGACTAGCGGGAGTGAACAATGAGCAGTTCTTC. This gives the protein CASSPGLAGVNNEQFF.

The chain links TRBV6-6 to TRBJ2-3; a weak D match, TRBD2 (5 bases). From germline, CDR1 is MNHNY and CDR2 SVGAGI (reference sequence). The CDR3 runs to 12 residues. The V end was cut by 5 bases, the J end by 5 bases, with 8 bases between. The CDR3 here is CASSPGVDTQYF. CDR3 bases: TGTGCCAGCAGTCCCGGGGTAGATACGCAGTATTTT.

The sample holds a few counts of this clone. For the CDR3, the DNA is TGTGCCAGCAGCTCCGGTGAGCCGACAGATACGCAGTATTTT. As protein: CASSSGEPTDTQYF. This chain connects TRBV5-6 to TRBJ2-3, with D unclear. Germline V gene lookup returns CDR1 SGHDT and CDR2 YYEEEE. The CDR3 spans 14 residues. Deletions cut 3 bases from V and 3 bases from J, with 11 bases between.

This chain connects TRBV5-6 to TRBJ2-3, with D perhaps matching TRBD1 (6 bases). Trimming removed 2 bases from V and 0 bases from J, with 13 bases in between. The length of the CDR3 is 16 residues. The germline gives CDR1 SGHDT, CDR2 YYEEEE. This chain's CDR3 is CASSFAGTRSTDTQYF. The CDR3 DNA follows: TGTGCCAGCAGCTTCGCCGGGACACGAAGCACAGATACGCAGTATTTT.

CDR3 in amino acids: CASSAKLATVGTDTQYF. The CDR3 nucleotides read TGTGCCAGCAGCGCGAAACTAGCTACAGTCGGGACAGATACGCAGTATTTT. The V gene is TRBV7-8, the J gene TRBJ2-3; perhaps TRBD2 as D (6 bases). Germline assignment: CDR1 SGHVS and CDR2 FQNEAQ. This CDR3 comprises 17 residues. The V end was cut by 5 bases, the J end by 3 bases, with 21 bases between.

This clone has only one observation. V gene TRBV7-9 combines with J gene TRBJ1-5; D is perhaps TRBD1 (5 bases). The CDR3 loop spans 13 amino acids. Deletions cut 5 bases from V and 4 bases from J, with 9 bases between. Germline lookup yields CDR1 SEHNR and CDR2 FQNEAQ (reference sequence). The DNA of the CDR3 is TGTGCCAGCAGCCTGACAGTAAATCAGCCCCAGCATTTT. This translates into CASSLTVNQPQHF.